What follows are 2 T cell receptor beta chains derived from one specimen sequenced in a study of cytomegalovirus exposure and HLA in healthy donors. The PCR employed 60 Vbeta primers together with 13 Jbeta primers. Only in-frame clones appear in the TCRdb table, and some are missing; sequencing was by immunoSEQ multiplex PCR. The sample holds fewer than 200,000 clones; roughly 74% are singletons and the top ten take roughly 1.9%. Sequenced input: PBMCs. The receptors were sampled from a young woman in good health and CMV-seronegative.

The chain is built from TRBV4-1 and TRBJ2-1, with D possibly matching TRBD2 (6 bases). This CDR3 contains 15 residues. Germline lookup yields CDR1 MGHRA and CDR2 YSYEKL. V lost 8 bases to trimming and J lost 0 bases, with 14 bases between them. CDR3 bases: TGCGCCAGCTCTAAGGATAGCGGCTCCTACAATGAGCAGTTCTTC. Protein product: CASSKDSGSYNEQFF.

The chain uses TRBV5-4 and TRBJ2-3, with D hard to call. The CDR3 has 15 amino acids. Germline V gene lookup returns CDR1 SGHNT and CDR2 YYREEE (reference sequence). The V gene lost 0 bases and the J gene lost 1 base, with 9 bases spanning the gap. The CDR3 DNA reads as TGTGCCAGCAGCTTGGGAGCACCCCGCACAGATACGCAGTATTTT. It specifies CASSLGAPRTDTQYF.